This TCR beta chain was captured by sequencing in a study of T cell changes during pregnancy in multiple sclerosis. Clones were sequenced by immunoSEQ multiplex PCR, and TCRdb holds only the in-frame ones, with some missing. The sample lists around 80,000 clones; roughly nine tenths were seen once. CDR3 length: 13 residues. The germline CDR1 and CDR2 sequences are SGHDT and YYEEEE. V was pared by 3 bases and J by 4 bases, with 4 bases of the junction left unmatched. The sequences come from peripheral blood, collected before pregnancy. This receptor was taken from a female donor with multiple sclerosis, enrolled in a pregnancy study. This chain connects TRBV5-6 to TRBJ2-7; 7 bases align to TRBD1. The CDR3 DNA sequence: TGTGCCAGCAGCTCGGACAGGAGGTACGAGCAGTACTTC. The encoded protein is CASSSDRRYEQYF. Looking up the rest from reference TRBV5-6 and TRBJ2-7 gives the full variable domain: DAGVTQSPTHLIKTRGQQVTLRCSPKSGHDTVSWYQQALGQGPQFIFQYYEEEERQRGNFPDRFSGHQFPNYSSELNVNALLLGDSALYLCASSSDRRYEQYFGPGTRLTVT.